A single sample is the source of the 16 T cell receptor beta chains below, sequenced in a study of shared clonotypes between healthy human individuals. Clones were sequenced by immunoSEQ multiplex PCR, and TCRdb holds only the in-frame ones, with some missing. This table holds 850,000 to 1,200,000 clones, 70% to 80% found once. Sequencing used memory CD4+ T cells sorted from blood. The subset is: CD45RA-negative fraction. Receptor source: a man younger than 35 in good health.

The chain combines TRBV10-3 with TRBJ1-2, with D uncertain. Germline CDR1 reads ENHRY; CDR2 reads SYGVKD. The CDR3 is 12 amino acids. V was shortened by 4 bases and J by 4 bases, with 7 bases between the two germline ends. As DNA, the CDR3 is TGTGCCATCAGTGCCCAGACCTATGGCTACACCTTC. Its protein is CAISAQTYGYTF.

The V call is TRBV6-1, the J call TRBJ1-2, with TRBD1 matching 9 bases. V lost 3 bases, J lost 4 bases, and 6 bases stayed unmatched. Germline V CDR1 and CDR2: MNHNS, SASEGT. The CDR3 has 15 amino acids. CDR3 in DNA: TGTGCCAGCAGTGACTACTCGACAGGGGGCTATGGCTACACCTTC. Its protein is CASSDYSTGGYGYTF.

The V call is TRBV7-2, the J call TRBJ1-1; TRBD1 aligns across 9 bases. The CDR3 is 13 residues long. In germline, CDR1 is SGHTA, CDR2 FQGNSA. V was clipped by 5 bases and J by 10 bases; unmatched bases: 8. The CDR3, as DNA: TGTGCCAGCAGCCGGGACAGGGATAGTGGAGCTTTCTTT. It translates to CASSRDRDSGAFF.

This clone was detected ten times or more. The CDR3 reads CASSLNGVDSVSPLHF. CDR3 nucleotides: TGTGCCAGCAGCCTGAACGGTGTAGACAGTGTATCACCCCTCCACTTT. This chain connects TRBV27 to TRBJ1-6, with D possibly being TRBD1 (5 bases). V was trimmed by 6 bases and J by 10 bases, leaving 22 bases between them. The CDR3 length is 16 residues. Germline lookup yields CDR1 MNHEY and CDR2 SMNVEV (reference sequence).

This clone has more than one count but fewer than ten. CDR3 DNA sequence: TGCAGTGCTGGGACCCAGGGGGCGGCTTTCTTT. This sequence encodes CSAGTQGAAFF. The rearrangement uses TRBV20-1 and TRBJ1-1; 8 nucleotides match TRBD1. This CDR3 is built from 11 residues. The J segment lost 11 bases and the V segment lost 5 bases, leaving 7 bases of the junction unmatched. The V gene's germline CDR1 is DFQATT and CDR2 SNEGSKA (reference sequence).

This clone appeared a few times. The gene calls are TRBV4-2 and TRBJ2-5; 11 bases are a match to TRBD2. V shed 0 bases and J 9 bases; nucleotides not matched to a gene: 12. Germline V gene sequence: CDR1 LGHNA, CDR2 YNFKEQ. The CDR3 contains 17 residues. The CDR3 is CASSQDFTTSGVGAQYF. The CDR3 DNA reads TGTGCCAGCAGCCAAGATTTTACGACTAGCGGGGTGGGGGCCCAGTACTTC.

The rearrangement links TRBV5-1 to TRBJ2-1, with 8 bases aligning to TRBD2. This CDR3 is built from 14 residues. Germline V CDR1 and CDR2: SGHRS, YFSETQ. V dropped 2 bases and J dropped 9; count of bases not matched to a gene: 7. The CDR3 is CASSLALAEGEQFF. The CDR3 DNA is TGCGCCAGCAGCTTAGCACTAGCGGAAGGTGAGCAGTTCTTC. The full variable domain, completed using reference TRBV5-1 and TRBJ2-1, is KAGVTQTPRYLIKTRGQQVTLSCSPISGHRSVSWYQQTPGQGLQFLFEYFSETQRNKGNFPGRFSGRQFSNSRSEMNVSTLELGDSALYLCASSLALAEGEQFFGPGTRLTVL.

This chain links TRBV2 with TRBJ2-5; maybe TRBD2 (6 bases). This CDR3 contains 17 residues. V lost 7 bases and J lost 2, with 23 bases in between. Per germline, CDR1 SNHLY and CDR2 FYNNEI. The CDR3: CASTQGRSGRLQETQYF. Here the CDR3 DNA reads TGTGCCAGCACCCAAGGGAGGAGCGGGCGCCTGCAAGAGACCCAGTACTTC. Supplemented by reference TRBV2 and TRBJ2-5, the full variable domain reads EPEVTQTPSHQVTQMGQEVILRCVPISNHLYFYWYRQILGQKVEFLVSFYNNEISEKSEIFDDQFSVERPDGSNFTLKIRSTKLEDSAMYFCASTQGRSGRLQETQYFGPGTRLLVL.

The chain combines TRBV11-1 with TRBJ2-7; D uncertain. This CDR3 has 11 amino acids. Germline loops: CDR1 SGHAT, CDR2 FQDESV (reference sequence). Trimming took off 3 bases at V and 4 bases at J, with 4 bases between the two ends. The CDR3 region has the DNA TGTGCCAGCAGCTTCCAATACGAGCAGTACTTC. The encoded protein is CASSFQYEQYF.

V is TRBV10-3 and J is TRBJ1-2; the match to TRBD1 covers 11 bases. CDR1 and CDR2 from the germline V gene are ENHRY and SYGVKD. V lost 5 bases and J lost 7; bases outside the gene matches: 6. CDR3 size: 14 residues. CDR3 sequence: CAISSGGTGGGYTF. CDR3 nucleotides: TGTGCCATCAGTTCGGGAGGGACAGGGGGTGGCTACACCTTC.

This clone came up a few times. The J gene is TRBJ1-6, the V gene TRBV5-1; TRBD1 agrees at 8 bases. The trim removed 0 bases at V and 6 bases at J, leaving 5 bases unmatched. CDR1 SGHRS and CDR2 YFSETQ come from the germline V gene. The CDR3 sequence is 16 residues long. The CDR3 DNA reads TGCGCCAGCAGCTTGGGAGGACAGGGTTTTAATTCACCCCTCCACTTT. Protein sequence: CASSLGGQGFNSPLHF.

This clone was seen just once. Other DNA sequences of this sample code for an identical CDR3. This chain uses TRBV7-6 with TRBJ2-3; TRBD2 might be the D (5 bases). Germline CDR1 and CDR2: SGHVS and FNYEAQ. The CDR3 covers 13 residues. The V gene lost 1 base and the J gene lost 5 bases, with 7 bases spanning the gap. The CDR3 loop reads CASSLGGLDTQYF. The CDR3 bases are TGTGCCAGCAGCTTAGGAGGGTTAGATACGCAGTATTTT. The variable domain in full, completed from reference TRBV7-6 and TRBJ2-3, reads GAGVSQSPRYKVTKRGQDVALRCDPISGHVSLYWYRQALGQGPEFLTYFNYEAQQDKSGLPNDRFSAERPEGSISTLTIQRTEQRDSAMYRCASSLGGLDTQYFGPGTRLTVL.

V usage is TRBV5-1 and J usage is TRBJ2-7; D gene unclear. Trimming shortened V by 1 base and J by 3 bases, and 14 bases separated the two germline ends. CDR1 SGHRS and CDR2 YFSETQ come from the germline V gene. The CDR3 is made up of 15 amino acids. The chain's CDR3 is CASSLTGLQIYEQYF. The CDR3 region has the DNA TGCGCCAGCAGCTTGACCGGGCTGCAGATCTACGAGCAGTACTTC.

As to this clone: Additional DNA sequences in this sample encode the identical CDR3. The gene calls are TRBV5-1 and TRBJ1-3, with D perhaps matching TRBD1 (5 bases). Trimming took off 4 bases at V and 1 base at J, with 9 bases between the two ends. CDR1 SGHRS and CDR2 YFSETQ come from the germline V gene. The CDR3 totals 14 residues. CDR3 nucleotides: TGCGCCAGCAGCCCTGAGGGGTCTGGAAACACCATATATTTT. It encodes CASSPEGSGNTIYF.

The chain couples TRBV6-6 to TRBJ1-1; D uncertain. From germline, CDR1 is MNHNY and CDR2 SVGAGI (reference sequence). Trimming removed 6 bases at V and 5 bases at J, with 13 bases between. The CDR3 spans 13 residues. CDR3 DNA sequence: TGTGCCAGCAGAGTGTCCGTAGGGACTGAAGCTTTCTTT. Translation gives CASRVSVGTEAFF.

This sequence joins TRBV30 and TRBJ1-1; D unresolved. The germline gives CDR1 GTSNPN, CDR2 SVGIG (reference sequence). Trimming shortened V by 5 bases and J by 4 bases, and 11 bases separated the two germline ends. This CDR3 region has 12 residues. Here the CDR3 DNA reads TGTGCCTGGTCGCAGGCCCCCACTGAAGCTTTCTTT. This sequence encodes CAWSQAPTEAFF.